This is a list of T cell receptor beta chains from one sample in a study of PD-1 blockade in mismatch repair-deficient tumors. Generated by immunoSEQ multiplex PCR, the TCRdb table keeps only in-frame clones and is missing some. Of 65,000 to 80,000 clones listed, more than 75% were seen once; the top ten hold nearly 5.5%. Material: peripheral blood, obtained 2 weeks after starting pembrolizumab. These TCRs come from an adult with mismatch repair-deficient cancer. Each CDR3 is given with its conserved first and last residue. A D gene is named only where the DNA matches it firmly. Clone size is stated in some rows and not others, as once, few, many or a class when expanded.

D | J | size | V | CDR3 | DNA
. | TRBJ1-1 | . | TRBV30 | CAWSGDTEAFF | TGTGCCTGGTCAGGGGATACTGAAGCTTTCTTT
. | TRBJ2-7 | once | TRBV10-3 | CAISDFGGVAEQYF | TGTGCCATCAGTGATTTCGGTGGGGTAGCCGAGCAGTACTTC
. | TRBJ1-1 | . | TRBV10-1 | CASSESINTKGAFF | TGCGCCAGCAGTGAGTCGATCAATACAAAGGGGGCTTTCTTT
. | TRBJ1-1 | . | TRBV11-2 | CASSSAGLDTEAFF | TGTGCCAGCAGCTCGGCAGGGCTGGACACTGAAGCTTTCTTT
. | TRBJ1-5 | . | TRBV7-2 | CASSLLQGHQPQHF | TGTGCCAGCAGCTTATTACAGGGCCATCAGCCCCAGCATTTT
TRBD1 | TRBJ1-1 | . | TRBV4-1 | CASSPLPGQGNTEAFF | TGCGCCAGCAGCCCCTTACCGGGACAGGGTAACACTGAAGCTTTCTTT
TRBD2 | TRBJ2-2 | . | TRBV5-4 | CASSRTSGSPGELFF | TGTGCCAGCAGCAGGACTAGCGGGAGCCCCGGGGAGCTGTTTTTT
. | TRBJ2-3 | . | TRBV5-8 | CASSLETRLDTQYF | TGTGCCAGCAGCTTGGAGACTCGGCTGGATACGCAGTATTTT
. | TRBJ2-6 | . | TRBV4-3 | CASSQSGANVLTF | TGCGCCAGCAGCCAATCTGGGGCCAACGTCCTGACTTTC
. | TRBJ1-1 | . | TRBV7-8 | CASSPILGGTEAFF | TGTGCCAGCAGCCCCATCCTGGGAGGCACTGAAGCTTTCTTT
. | TRBJ2-2 | . | TRBV12-5 | CASVRSGTAGRELFF | TGTGCTAGTGTCAGATCCGGGACGGCTGGCCGGGAGCTGTTTTTT
TRBD2 | TRBJ2-7 | . | TRBV2 | CASRATSGRPGEQYF | TGTGCCAGCAGGGCCACTAGCGGGAGGCCCGGCGAGCAGTACTTC
TRBD1 | TRBJ2-2 | . | TRBV5-1 | CASSLEGGRTGELFF | TGCGCCAGCAGCTTGGAAGGGGGCCGGACCGGGGAGCTGTTTTTT
. | TRBJ1-1 | . | TRBV27 | CASSLNSGEAFF | TGTGCCAGCAGTTTAAATTCAGGTGAAGCTTTCTTT
TRBD2 | TRBJ2-7 | . | TRBV10-3 | CAISIAGGNSYEQYF | TGTGCCATCAGCATAGCGGGAGGCAACTCGTACGAGCAGTACTTC
TRBD2 | TRBJ2-1 | . | TRBV7-8 | CASSLRGGVTYNEQFF | TGTGCCAGCAGCTTAAGGGGAGGGGTAACCTACAATGAGCAGTTCTTC
. | TRBJ2-5 | once | TRBV29-1 | CSVEDIRGGKVGETQYF | TGCAGCGTTGAAGATATAAGGGGGGGCAAAGTGGGAGAGACCCAGTACTTC
. | TRBJ1-1 | few | TRBV29-1 | CSVEQGMNTEAFF | TGCAGCGTTGAACAGGGGATGAACACTGAAGCTTTCTTT
. | TRBJ2-2 | . | TRBV5-1 | CASSGSGEVTGELFF | TGCGCCAGCAGCGGCTCGGGAGAGGTCACCGGGGAGCTGTTTTTT
. | TRBJ1-1 | . | TRBV7-2 | CASSLSGGDEAFF | TGTGCCAGCAGCTTAAGCGGGGGTGATGAAGCTTTCTTT